This T cell receptor (beta chain) was obtained from a study of T cells expressing NK-cell markers. The CDR3 contains 15 residues. The V gene's germline CDR1 is KGHSH and CDR2 LQKENI. It was by 5'RACE template switching with UMIs that TCR beta cDNA was made. From the 5' RACE reads, TCRdb lists one entry per CDR3 protein and no DNA. This specimen shows about 260,000 distinct CDR3 sequences; the ten leading clones hold 0.39%. The J gene is TRBJ2-3, the V gene TRBV18; there is no DNA to check the TCRdb D call of TRBD2. What was sequenced was blood T cells: a sorted CD56 or NKG2C T cell subset, CD4+ or CD8+ T cells, or bulk PBMC T cells (not recorded which). The source is a man between 18 and 29 years old in good health. The CDR3 here is CASSPERERTDTQYF. Looking up the rest from reference TRBV18 and TRBJ2-3 gives the full variable domain: NAGVMQNPRHLVRRRGQEARLRCSPMKGHSHVYWYRQLPEEGLKFMVYLQKENIIDESGMPKERFSAEFPKEGPSILRIQQVVRGDSAAYFCASSPERERTDTQYFGPGTRLTVL.